This T cell receptor (beta chain) was found in a study of PD-1 blockade in mismatch repair-deficient tumors. Across the study: Patients had about eleven mismatch repair-deficient cancer types and were previously treated and progressing. Notes on the study in general: Tumor-resident clones, often undetectable pretreatment in blood, expanded then contracted after pembrolizumab.

Mismatch repair deficiency was confirmed in all patients, by PCR or immunohistochemistry. TCR sequencing covered a few patients who responded to pembrolizumab. The CDR3 contains 15 residues. Germline CDR1 MDHEN, CDR2 SYDVKM. The V end was cut by 2 bases, the J end by 2 bases, with 12 bases between. Some clones are missing from TCRdb's copy, which holds only in-frame ones; the method was immunoSEQ multiplex PCR. The sample lists around 30,000 clones; around 80% were seen once. Regarding this clone: The target antigen is unknown.

The chain links TRBV28 to TRBJ1-1, with D maybe TRBD1 (6 bases). Specimen: PBMCs, collected 6 to 7 weeks after starting pembrolizumab. This clonotype was sampled from an adult with mismatch repair-deficient cancer. CDR3 nucleotides: TGTGCCAGCAGTTTAGGGGGGGCTATAAACACTGAAGCTTTCTTT. Translating it yields CASSLGGAINTEAFF.